The 24 T cell receptor beta chains reported below all come from one sample, sequenced in a study of blood T cell repertoires in COVID-19. TCRdb's table, derived via immunoSEQ multiplex PCR, lists solely in-frame clones and lacks some. The sample lists approximately 41,000 clones; approximately 88% were seen once. The sample consisted of peripheral blood. Source of these receptors: a man aged 45-65 years with active COVID-19.

The chain uses TRBV3-1 (or the pseudogene TRBV3-2) and TRBJ2-3; D may be TRBD2 (6 bases). This CDR3 region has 14 residues. V dropped 1 base and J dropped 4 bases, with 9 bases sitting between them. Germline CDR1 is LGHDT and CDR2 is YNNKEL (reference sequence). CDR3: CASSQGREPDTQYF. In DNA form, the CDR3 reads TGTGCCAGCAGCCAAGGTCGGGAGCCAGATACGCAGTATTTT.

This chain connects TRBV19 to TRBJ2-5; D is possibly TRBD2 (6 bases). Germline loops: CDR1 LNHDA, CDR2 SQIVND (reference sequence). The CDR3 sequence is 16 residues long. Trimming removed 5 bases from V and 4 bases from J, with 20 bases in between. DNA for the CDR3: TGTGCCAGTAGTGCGAGACTAGATGTCGTCGCAGAGACCCAGTACTTC. Translation gives CASSARLDVVAETQYF.

The chain employs TRBV6-6 and TRBJ2-7, with a weak D call TRBD1 (6 bases). Between the trimmed V and J ends, which lost 6 bases and 6 bases, there was a span of 15 bases. This CDR3 contains 13 residues. Germline V gene data show CDR1 as MNHNY and CDR2 as SVGAGI (reference sequence). The CDR3 region has the DNA TGTGCCAGCAGCCTACAGGGTTTGGCCGAGCAGTACTTC. Amino acid sequence: CASSLQGLAEQYF.

V is TRBV6-5 and J is TRBJ2-3; maybe TRBD2 (6 bases). In germline, CDR1 is MNHEY, CDR2 SVGAGI. The V end lost 5 bases, the J end lost 5 bases, and 11 bases lay between the germline ends. This CDR3 has 13 amino acids. The CDR3 spells CASSRDFKDTQYF. CDR3 nucleotides: TGTGCCAGCAGTCGGGACTTTAAAGATACGCAGTATTTT.

The rearrangement links TRBV7-2 to TRBJ2-7, with D possibly being TRBD1 (6 bases). In germline, CDR1 is SGHTA, CDR2 FQGNSA. The ends were cut back, 2 bases at V and 5 bases at J, with 13 bases in the middle. This CDR3 contains 14 residues. The CDR3 DNA follows: TGTGCCAGCAGCTTACCAGACAGGCGGCACGAGCAGTACTTC. Protein: CASSLPDRRHEQYF.

This chain connects TRBV15 to TRBJ2-1; 7 bases align to TRBD2. This CDR3 spans 13 amino acids. Germline assignment: CDR1 LNHNV and CDR2 YYDKDF (reference sequence). J was trimmed by 5 bases and V by 3 bases; bases with no gene match: 1. The CDR3 loop reads CATSRGLNNEQFF. The CDR3 nucleotides are TGTGCCACCAGCAGGGGACTAAACAATGAGCAGTTCTTC.

This chain connects TRBV6-1 to TRBJ1-1; D not resolved. The V end lost 0 bases, the J end lost 5 bases, and 4 bases lay between the germline ends. The CDR3 length is 12 residues. Germline CDR1 reads MNHNS; CDR2 reads SASEGT. DNA of the CDR3: TGTGCCAGCAGTGAAGCTCAAACTGAAGCTTTCTTT. Amino acid sequence: CASSEAQTEAFF.

The V and J genes are TRBV5-6 and TRBJ1-3; possibly TRBD1 for D (6 bases). The CDR3 totals 18 residues. V lost 0 bases, J lost 0 bases, and 16 bases lay in between. The V gene's germline CDR1 is SGHDT and CDR2 YYEEEE. CDR3 loop: CASSLDSGATISGNTIYF. Written as DNA, the CDR3 is TGTGCCAGCAGCTTGGATTCAGGGGCCACTATCTCTGGAAACACCATATATTTT.

The chain uses TRBV6-2 or TRBV6-3 and TRBJ2-1, with D possibly being TRBD2 (5 bases). Germline lookup yields CDR1 MNHEY and CDR2 SVGEGT. The CDR3 is made up of 14 amino acids. The V end was cut by 6 bases, the J end by 9 bases, with 18 bases between. The CDR3 nucleotides are TGTGCCAGCAGCCCCATTGAGGCGGGCCCTGAGCAGTTCTTC. Protein product: CASSPIEAGPEQFF.

The rearrangement links TRBV4-2 to TRBJ2-3, with TRBD2 identical over 10 bases. Germline CDR1 reads LGHNA; CDR2 reads YNFKEQ. Losses at the gene ends were 3 bases for V and 6 bases for J; bases not matched to a gene: 12. The CDR3 spans 17 residues. The CDR3 region has the DNA TGTGCCAGCAGCCACGATTTTGGAGCGGGAGGGGGGGATACGCAGTATTTT. Amino acid sequence: CASSHDFGAGGGDTQYF.

V usage is TRBV4-2 and J usage is TRBJ2-5; 7 bases match TRBD1. The germline gives CDR1 LGHNA, CDR2 YNFKEQ. The CDR3 runs 16 residues. With V trimmed by 0 bases and J by 2 bases, 6 bases remained unmatched. CDR3 nucleotide sequence: TGTGCCAGCAGCCAAGATCTGCACAGGGGACAAGAGACCCAGTACTTC. Encoded protein: CASSQDLHRGQETQYF.

J is TRBJ1-5 and V is TRBV6-2 or TRBV6-3; possibly TRBD1 for D (6 bases). Deletions cut 2 bases from V and 0 bases from J, with 20 bases between. Looked up from germline, CDR1 is MNHEY and CDR2 is SVGEGT. The CDR3 covers 19 residues. CDR3 protein: CASSYPDSQRGYSNQPQHF. The CDR3 DNA follows: TGTGCCAGCAGTTACCCCGACAGTCAGAGGGGGTATAGCAATCAGCCCCAGCATTTT.

The chain is built from TRBV18 and TRBJ2-3; 13 nucleotides line up with TRBD2. CDR1 is KGHSH, CDR2 LQKENI, per germline. The CDR3 runs 16 residues. V lost 3 bases to trimming and J lost 5 bases; unmatched junction nucleotides: 5. The DNA of the CDR3 is TGTGCCAGCTCACCTACTAGCGGGAGGGCCGGAGATACGCAGTATTTT. Encoded protein: CASSPTSGRAGDTQYF.

The rearrangement joins TRBV28 to TRBJ1-2; unclear D gene. The CDR3 spans 14 residues. Trimming removed 0 bases from V and 3 bases from J, with 8 bases in between. Germline CDR1 reads MDHEN; CDR2 reads SYDVKM. This CDR3 is CASSLWGDDYGYTF. CDR3 DNA: TGTGCCAGCAGTTTATGGGGAGACGACTATGGCTACACCTTC.

V gene TRBV11-3 combines with J gene TRBJ2-5; a weak D match, TRBD1 (6 bases). Trimming stripped 6 bases from V and 5 bases from J, with 13 bases between. This CDR3 contains 13 residues. CDR1 is SGHNT and CDR2 is YENEEA in the germline V gene. The CDR3, as DNA: TGTGCCAGCAGTGCCCAGGGGCAGGAGACCCAGTACTTC. Amino acid sequence: CASSAQGQETQYF.

This chain uses TRBV15 with TRBJ2-5; 9 nucleotides align to TRBD1. The V gene end was trimmed by 3 bases and the J gene end by 2 bases; junction bases not matched to a gene: 7. Per the germline V gene, CDR1 is LNHNV and CDR2 is YYDKDF (reference sequence). This CDR3 is built from 16 residues. The CDR3 coding sequence is TGTGCCACCAGCAGCCCCCGGGACAGGGAACAAGAGACCCAGTACTTC. It yields the protein CATSSPRDREQETQYF.

The table lists this clone with a count of one. The J gene is TRBJ1-2, the V gene TRBV4-3; 7 bases align to TRBD1. CDR3 length equals 14 residues. Germline V CDR1 and CDR2: LGHNA, YSLEER. The junction had 8 bases not matched to a gene; V was cut back by 4 bases and J by 6 bases. Here the CDR3 reads CASSLTDREDGYTF. Written as DNA, the CDR3 is TGCGCCAGCAGCCTCACAGACAGGGAGGATGGCTACACCTTC.

The V gene is TRBV19, the J gene TRBJ1-5, with TRBD1 matching over 10 bases. Germline lookup yields CDR1 LNHDA and CDR2 SQIVND (reference sequence). V dropped 4 bases and J dropped 4; count of bases not matched to a gene: 4. The CDR3 has 15 residues. CDR3 DNA: TGTGCCAGTAGTAAAGGGACAGGGGAAAATCAGCCCCAGCATTTT. It yields the protein CASSKGTGENQPQHF.

The chain couples TRBV28 to TRBJ2-7, with D perhaps matching TRBD2 (8 bases). The CDR3 runs to 20 residues. Germline assignment: CDR1 MDHEN and CDR2 SYDVKM. V was shortened by 4 bases and J by 4 bases, with 32 bases between the two germline ends. DNA of the CDR3: TGTGCCAGCAGTTCTCCGGGACAGACTACGGGAGGGCCCTCTCTTTACGAGCAGTACTTC. Translated, it gives CASSSPGQTTGGPSLYEQYF.

CDR3 sequence: CASSTYRAQEAYTF. The DNA of the CDR3 is TGTGCCAGCAGTACGTACAGGGCACAGGAGGCCTACACCTTC. The V and J genes are TRBV6-5 and TRBJ1-2; TRBD1 might be the D (6 bases). The CDR3 is 14 amino acids. Deletions cut 5 bases from V and 10 bases from J, with 20 bases between. CDR1 is MNHEY and CDR2 is SVGAGI in the germline V gene.

The V call is TRBV5-1, the J call TRBJ1-1; 10 bases match TRBD1. With V trimmed by 4 bases and J by 0 bases, 9 bases remained unmatched. Germline values: CDR1 SGHRS, CDR2 YFSETQ. The CDR3 totals 17 residues. In DNA, the CDR3 is TGCGCCAGCAGCCCTTCGACAGGGGGCACCATGAACACTGAAGCTTTCTTT. Its protein product is CASSPSTGGTMNTEAFF.

CDR3 amino acids: CASSLGLGTGELFF. Written as DNA, the CDR3 is TGTGCCAGCAGCCTCGGACTAGGGACCGGGGAGCTGTTTTTT. The V and J genes are TRBV7-7 and TRBJ2-2; 7 nucleotides agree with TRBD2. J gave up 5 bases and V 5 bases, and 5 bases lay outside the gene matches. The CDR3 runs to 14 residues. Germline V gene data show CDR1 as SSHAT and CDR2 as FNYEAQ (reference sequence).

The CDR3 DNA follows: TGTGCCAGCAGTTTAGCAGGGAACACTGAAGCTTTCTTT. Amino acid sequence: CASSLAGNTEAFF. The chain recombines TRBV27 with TRBJ1-1, with D unresolved. The germline gives CDR1 MNHEY, CDR2 SMNVEV (reference sequence). Trimming pared 2 bases from V and 1 base from J, leaving 5 bases between. CDR3 length equals 13 residues.

This chain uses TRBV5-1 with TRBJ1-2; 7 bases are a match to TRBD1. This CDR3 is built from 16 residues. Germline CDR1 reads SGHRS; CDR2 reads YFSETQ. Trimming cost V 0 bases and J 2 bases; bases outside gene matches: 7. The CDR3 spells CASSLGDETGNYGYTF. DNA of the CDR3: TGCGCCAGCAGCTTGGGGGATGAGACAGGGAACTATGGCTACACCTTC.